This is a list of T cell receptor beta chains from one sample in a study of blood T cells in healthy people across ages. From the 5' RACE reads, TCRdb called clonotypes with MiXCR, one entry per CDR3 protein. The data show 800,000 to 1,000,000 distinct CDR3 sequences, roughly 52% seen once. The sequencing sample was made of blood. The source is a young man in good health. The CDR3 runs from the conserved cysteine through the conserved F or W. Each record gives: V gene, clone size, D gene, CDR3 length, J gene, CDR3 DNA, CDR3 protein. D genes are given only for firm matches. Rows give clone size only sometimes, using once, few, many, or a class for an expanded clone.

TRBV2	many	-	12	TRBJ1-2	TGTGCCAGCAGTGATATCCGGGATGGCTACACCTTC	CASSDIRDGYTF
TRBV2	-	TRBD2	16	TRBJ2-7	TGTGCCAGCAGTGAAATTTTGCGGGGGGGCCTATACGAGCAGTACTTC	CASSEILRGGLYEQYF
TRBV5-1	few	-	14	TRBJ2-7	TGCGCCAGCAATCGGGACCACCAACCCGTCGAGCAGTACTTC	CASNRDHQPVEQYF
TRBV12-3/TRBV12-4	-	-	16	TRBJ2-3	TGTGCCAGCAGTCCGCCCGGGAGAGAGAGCGCAGATACGCAGTATTTT	CASSPPGRESADTQYF
TRBV3-1	few	-	15	TRBJ2-7	TGTGCCAGCAGCCAAGATCAGGTGGGGTCCTACGAGCAGTACTTC	CASSQDQVGSYEQYF
TRBV4-3	few	TRBD1	13	TRBJ2-7	TGCGCCAGCAGGGACAGGGCTTCCCCACAGCAGTACTTC	CASRDRASPQQYF
TRBV4-1	few	-	15	TRBJ2-4	TGCGCCAGCAGCCTTTCAGGGAGCGACAAAAACATTCAGTACTTC	CASSLSGSDKNIQYF
TRBV5-1	-	TRBD1	14	TRBJ2-7	TGCGCCAGCAGCTTCGGACAGGGGAACTACGAGCAGTACTTC	CASSFGQGNYEQYF
TRBV6-5	-	-	11	TRBJ2-5	TGTGCCAGCAAAAAGGGACAATTTCAGTACTTC	CASKKGQFQYF
TRBV7-2	-	-	14	TRBJ1-4	TGTGCCAGCAGCTTAGCCGGGGCAGATGAAAAACTGTTTTTT	CASSLAGADEKLFF
TRBV4-1	-	-	15	TRBJ2-1	TGCGCCAGCAGCCAAAACCCCGAGGAAGAAAATGAGCAGTTCTTC	CASSQNPEEENEQFF
TRBV6-2/TRBV6-3	-	TRBD1	14	TRBJ1-1	TGTGCCAGCAGTTACACGAGAGGGGGCGTTGAAGCTTTCTTT	CASSYTRGGVEAFF
TRBV6-5	-	-	15	TRBJ1-4	TGTGCCAGCAGTTACGACGGCCCAACTAATGAAAAACTGTTTTTT	CASSYDGPTNEKLFF
TRBV2	few	TRBD1	13	TRBJ2-5	TGTGCCAGCAGTCCGACAGGGCGGGAGACCCAGTACTTC	CASSPTGRETQYF
TRBV4-3	-	TRBD1	15	TRBJ1-1	TGCGCCAGCAGCCAAGAAGCCAGGGGGTATAGTGTGGCTTTCTTT	CASSQEARGYSVAFF
TRBV4-3	-	TRBD1	16	TRBJ1-1	TGCGCCAGCAGCCAAGAATTTACAGGGGTCGCGACTGAAGCTTTCTTT	CASSQEFTGVATEAFF
TRBV11-3	-	TRBD2	14	TRBJ2-1	TGTGCCAGCAGCCGTGGACTAGCCTACAATGAGCAGTTCTTC	CASSRGLAYNEQFF
TRBV7-9	-	TRBD2	15	TRBJ2-7	TGTGCCAGCAGCATCCTCCCGGGACTAGAATCCGAGCAGTACTTC	CASSILPGLESEQYF
TRBV29-1	few	-	11	TRBJ1-2	TGCAGCGCTGGGGGGACCCCGGGCTACACCTTC	CSAGGTPGYTF
TRBV20-1	few	TRBD2	17	TRBJ2-3	TGCAGTGCTAGGCCCCTAGCGGGGGGGCCACCCACAGATACGCAGTATTTT	CSARPLAGGPPTDTQYF
TRBV21-1	-	-	13	TRBJ2-7	TGTGCCAGCAGCAGAGGGTCGCTCTACGAGCAGTACTTC	CASSRGSLYEQYF
TRBV7-2	-	-	12	TRBJ2-5	TGTGCCAGCAGCCTAACCTCTGGAGAGCAGTACTTC	CASSLTSGEQYF
TRBV5-1	-	TRBD1	15	TRBJ2-7	TGCGCCAGCAGCTTGGATGGACAGGGGTACTACGAGCAGTACTTC	CASSLDGQGYYEQYF
TRBV27	-	TRBD1	13	TRBJ1-1	TGTGCCAGCAGTGGGGACAGCTACACTGAAGCTTTCTTT	CASSGDSYTEAFF
TRBV9	-	-	15	TRBJ2-3	TGTGCCAGCAGCGAGACGGTCGAGAGTATTGATACGCAGTATTTT	CASSETVESIDTQYF
TRBV2	-	-	13	TRBJ2-5	TGTGCCAGCAGTGAGTCCGATTTGGAGACCCAGTACTTC	CASSESDLETQYF
TRBV21-1	-	-	16	TRBJ2-7	TGTGCCAGCAGCAAAGCCCCTAGAAAGAATACCTACGAGCAGTACTTC	CASSKAPRKNTYEQYF
TRBV7-9	once	TRBD1	15	TRBJ2-7	TGTGCCAGCAGGGGGGCGGGACAGGGTGCCTACGAGCAGTACTTC	CASRGAGQGAYEQYF
TRBV20-1	-	TRBD1	13	TRBJ1-1	TGCAGTGCTACAGCAGGGGGTGACACTGAAGCTTTCTTT	CSATAGGDTEAFF
TRBV7-9	-	-	15	TRBJ2-7	TGTGCCAGCAGCTTAGGGACAGGACTAACCTACGAGCAGTACTTC	CASSLGTGLTYEQYF
TRBV20-1	few	-	15	TRBJ1-4	TGCAGTGCTAGAATACAGCAGGGGCGGTATGAAAAACTGTTTTTT	CSARIQQGRYEKLFF
TRBV5-5	-	-	15	TRBJ1-1	TGTGCCAGCAGCTTGCCCACAGGGTTCCGCACTGAAGCTTTCTTT	CASSLPTGFRTEAFF
TRBV7-2	few	-	12	TRBJ2-1	TGTGCCAGCAGCGCTCTCCGGGACAAGCAGTTCTTC	CASSALRDKQFF